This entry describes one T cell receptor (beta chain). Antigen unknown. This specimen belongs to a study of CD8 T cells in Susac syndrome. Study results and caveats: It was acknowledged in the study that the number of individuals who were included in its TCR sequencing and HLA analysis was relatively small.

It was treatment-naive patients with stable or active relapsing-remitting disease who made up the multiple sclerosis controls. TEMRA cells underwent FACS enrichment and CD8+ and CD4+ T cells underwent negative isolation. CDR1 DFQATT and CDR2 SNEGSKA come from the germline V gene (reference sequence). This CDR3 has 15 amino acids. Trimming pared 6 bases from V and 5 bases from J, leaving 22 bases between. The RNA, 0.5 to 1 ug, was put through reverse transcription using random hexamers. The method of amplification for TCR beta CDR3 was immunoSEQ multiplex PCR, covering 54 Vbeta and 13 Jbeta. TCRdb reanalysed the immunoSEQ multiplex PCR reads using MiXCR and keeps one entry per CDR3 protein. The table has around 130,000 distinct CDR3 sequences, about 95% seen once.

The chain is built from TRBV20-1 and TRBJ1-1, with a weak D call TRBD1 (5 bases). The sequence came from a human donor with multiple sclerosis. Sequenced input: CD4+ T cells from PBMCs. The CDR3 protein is CSASGLAGDGTEAFF. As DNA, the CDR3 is TGCAGTGCATCGGGACTCGCGGGTGATGGGACTGAAGCTTTCTTT.